The clone carrying this TCR beta chain was seen at least ten times. The library was built from roughly 400 ng RNA with molecular barcoded adaptors for alpha/delta and beta/gamma chains. TCRdb re-analysed the reads in MiXCR, keeping a single row per CDR3 protein. The table records roughly 93,000 distinct CDR3 sequences, about a fifth of them present only once. The V end lost 7 bases, the J end lost 0 bases, and 6 bases lay between the germline ends. From germline, CDR1 is MNHEY and CDR2 SVGAGI. The CDR3 consists of 13 residues. The record originates from a study of read filtering for tumor transcriptome and immune sequencing. Study background: Mean patient age was 65.9 years, range about 47 to 90; 17 male, 11 to 15 female. TCR-mapped reads were about 3.5 to 11 million with IR-seq versus 85 to 1273 with RNA-seq.

V gene TRBV6-5 combines with J gene TRBJ2-2; D remains unclear. Sequencing input: a population of CD138-negative cells sorted from bone marrow. The sequence came from a donor at least 40 years old with multiple myeloma. CDR3 nucleotides: TGTGCCAGCATGAGGTCGAACACCGGGGAGCTGTTTTTT. Encoded protein: CASMRSNTGELFF.